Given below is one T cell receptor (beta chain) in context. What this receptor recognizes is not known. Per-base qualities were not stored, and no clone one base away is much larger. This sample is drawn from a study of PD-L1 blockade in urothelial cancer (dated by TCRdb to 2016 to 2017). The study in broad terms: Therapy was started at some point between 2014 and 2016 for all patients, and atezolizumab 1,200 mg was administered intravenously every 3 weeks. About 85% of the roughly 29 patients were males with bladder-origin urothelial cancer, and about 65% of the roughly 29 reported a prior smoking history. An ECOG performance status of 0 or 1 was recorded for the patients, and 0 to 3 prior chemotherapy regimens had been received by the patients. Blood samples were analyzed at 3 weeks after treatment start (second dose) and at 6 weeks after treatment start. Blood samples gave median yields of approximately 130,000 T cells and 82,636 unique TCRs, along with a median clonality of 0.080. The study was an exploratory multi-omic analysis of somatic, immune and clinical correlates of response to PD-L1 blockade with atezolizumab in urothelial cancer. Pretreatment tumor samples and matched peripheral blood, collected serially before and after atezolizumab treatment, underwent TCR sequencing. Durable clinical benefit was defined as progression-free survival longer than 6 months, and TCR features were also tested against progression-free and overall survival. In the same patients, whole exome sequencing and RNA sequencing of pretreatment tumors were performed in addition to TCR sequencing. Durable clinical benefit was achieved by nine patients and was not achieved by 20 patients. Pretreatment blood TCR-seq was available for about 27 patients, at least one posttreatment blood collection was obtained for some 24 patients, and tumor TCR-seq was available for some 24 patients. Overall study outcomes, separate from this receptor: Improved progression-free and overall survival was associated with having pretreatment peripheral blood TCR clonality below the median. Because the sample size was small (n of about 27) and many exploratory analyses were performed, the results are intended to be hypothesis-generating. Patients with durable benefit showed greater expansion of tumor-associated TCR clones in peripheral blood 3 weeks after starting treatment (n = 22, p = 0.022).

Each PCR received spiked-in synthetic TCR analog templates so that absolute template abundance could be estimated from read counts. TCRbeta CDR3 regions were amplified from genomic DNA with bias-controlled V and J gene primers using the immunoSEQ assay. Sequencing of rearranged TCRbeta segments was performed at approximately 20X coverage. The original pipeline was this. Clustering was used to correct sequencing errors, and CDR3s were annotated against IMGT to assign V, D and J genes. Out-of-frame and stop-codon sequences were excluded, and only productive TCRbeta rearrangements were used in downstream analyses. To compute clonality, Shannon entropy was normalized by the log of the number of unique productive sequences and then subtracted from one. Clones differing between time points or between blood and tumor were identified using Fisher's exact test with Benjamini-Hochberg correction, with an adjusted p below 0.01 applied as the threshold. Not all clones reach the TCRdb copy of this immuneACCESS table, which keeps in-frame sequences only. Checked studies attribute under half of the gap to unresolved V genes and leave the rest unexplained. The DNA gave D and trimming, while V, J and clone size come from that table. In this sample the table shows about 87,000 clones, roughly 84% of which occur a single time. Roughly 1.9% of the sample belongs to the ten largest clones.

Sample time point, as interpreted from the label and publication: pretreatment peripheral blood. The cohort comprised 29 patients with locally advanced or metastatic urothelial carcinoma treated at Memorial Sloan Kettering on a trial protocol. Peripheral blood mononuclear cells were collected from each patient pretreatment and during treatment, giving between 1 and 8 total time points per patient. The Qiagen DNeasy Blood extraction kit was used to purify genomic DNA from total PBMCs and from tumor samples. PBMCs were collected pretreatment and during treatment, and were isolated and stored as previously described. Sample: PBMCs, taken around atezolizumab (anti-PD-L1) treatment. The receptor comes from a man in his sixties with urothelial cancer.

The DNA reads TGCGCCAGCAGTCCGGGACTAAATTACGAGCAGTACTTC. The translation is CASSPGLNYEQYF. The chain couples TRBV10-1 to TRBJ2-7, with 7 junctional bases fitting TRBD2. Unmatched junction bases come to 5, with V trimmed by 5 bases and J by 4 bases. The CDR3 measures 13 amino acids from cysteine to phenylalanine. Only the CDR3 DNA is retained, 39 bases long and in frame from the first base. The germline V gene encodes CDR1 WNHNN and CDR2 SYGVQD (reference sequence).